The rows below give T cell receptor beta chains drawn from one sample of a study of beta chain features in type 1 diabetes. The assay was immunoSEQ multiplex PCR, and TCRdb's table has in-frame clones only and misses some. The data show about half a million clones, with about 30% seen just once and 0.05% to 0.065% held by the top ten. The sequenced sample consisted of naive CD4+ T cells from blood. The receptor set was obtained from a man aged 18 to 35 in good health. Each CDR3 is given with its conserved first and last residue. The D gene is left open where the match is weak. Clone size, where shown, is once, few, many, or a class for clones that have expanded.

NA,TRBV10-3,15,TRBJ2-1,NA,CAISLLEGVSNEQFF,TGTGCCATCAGCTTACTAGAAGGGGTTTCCAATGAGCAGTTCTTC
NA,TRBV20-1,11,TRBJ1-2,NA,CSARGPYGYTF,TGCAGTGCTCGGGGTCCTTATGGCTACACCTTC
NA,TRBV2,12,TRBJ2-1,NA,CASSEAGSEQFF,TGTGCCAGCAGTGAAGCGGGAAGTGAGCAGTTCTTC
NA,TRBV7-2,15,TRBJ2-7,once,CASSLEPAKGYEQYF,TGTGCCAGCAGCTTAGAACCAGCTAAGGGATACGAGCAGTACTTC
NA,TRBV7-2,13,TRBJ2-7,NA,CASSLAPAYEQYF,TGTGCCAGCAGCTTAGCCCCGGCCTACGAGCAGTACTTC
NA,TRBV25-1,13,TRBJ2-7,NA,CASSDPSLYEQYF,TGTGCCAGCAGTGATCCCTCCCTCTACGAGCAGTACTTC
NA,TRBV4-1,15,TRBJ2-5,NA,CASSQDFPQKTAQYF,TGCGCCAGCAGCCAAGATTTCCCCCAAAAAACCGCCCAGTACTTC
NA,TRBV6-5,14,TRBJ2-5,NA,CASSTWTGGETQYF,TGTGCCAGCAGTACGTGGACAGGAGGGGAGACCCAGTACTTC
NA,TRBV6-1,12,TRBJ2-5,few,CASSAREQTQYF,TGTGCCAGCAGTGCCCGGGAGCAGACCCAGTACTTC
TRBD1,TRBV29-1,13,TRBJ1-2,NA,CSVRTGLQNGYTF,TGCAGCGTTAGGACAGGGTTACAAAATGGCTACACCTTC
NA,TRBV2,12,TRBJ2-2,few,CASSTDTGELFF,TGTGCCAGCAGCACGGACACCGGGGAGCTGTTTTTT
NA,TRBV5-5,12,TRBJ2-7,NA,CASSLGVYEQYF,TGTGCCAGCAGCTTGGGGGTCTACGAGCAGTACTTC
TRBD2,TRBV5-6,15,TRBJ2-1,NA,CASSLQTSGSNEQFF,TGTGCCAGCAGCCTACAGACTAGCGGGAGTAATGAGCAGTTCTTC
NA,TRBV4-1,14,TRBJ1-2,few,CASSPIGGRSGYTF,TGCGCCAGCAGCCCCATAGGGGGGCGTAGTGGCTACACCTTC
NA,TRBV30,13,TRBJ2-5,NA,CAWSAWGPETQYF,TGTGCCTGGAGCGCGTGGGGACCGGAGACCCAGTACTTC
TRBD1,TRBV10-3,13,TRBJ2-5,NA,CAISPGQGETQYF,TGTGCCATCAGCCCGGGACAGGGAGAGACCCAGTACTTC
NA,TRBV27,15,TRBJ2-4,NA,CASRKRGTTGNIQYF,TGTGCCAGCAGAAAAAGGGGGACTACGGGGAACATTCAGTACTTC
TRBD1,TRBV4-1,16,TRBJ2-7,NA,CASSKGGTGAGYEQYF,TGCGCCAGCAGCAAAGGCGGGACAGGGGCAGGGTACGAGCAGTACTTC
TRBD1,TRBV9,16,TRBJ1-2,NA,CASSFRTGGISYGYTF,TGTGCCAGCAGCTTCAGGACAGGGGGAATCAGCTATGGCTACACCTTC
TRBD1,TRBV27,13,TRBJ1-2,NA,CASSSTGAYGYTF,TGTGCCAGCAGTTCTACAGGGGCCTATGGCTACACCTTC
NA,TRBV27,16,TRBJ2-6,few,CASRGDRSTGANVLTF,TGTGCCAGCAGGGGAGACAGGTCTACTGGGGCCAACGTCCTGACTTTC
NA,TRBV7-2,12,TRBJ2-7,NA,CASSVDRYEQYF,TGTGCCAGCAGCGTAGACAGATACGAGCAGTACTTC
NA,TRBV12-5,15,TRBJ1-3,few,CASVQGESSGNTIYF,TGTGCTAGTGTGCAGGGAGAAAGCTCTGGAAACACCATATATTTT
NA,TRBV7-9,13,TRBJ1-1,NA,CASRRAVDTEAFF,TGTGCCAGCAGGAGGGCCGTAGACACTGAAGCTTTCTTT
NA,TRBV5-1,14,TRBJ2-3,NA,CASSYGSMTDTQYF,TGCGCCAGCAGCTACGGATCTATGACAGATACGCAGTATTTT
NA,TRBV25-1,14,TRBJ2-7,NA,CASSESGLAYEQYF,TGTGCCAGCAGTGAGTCTGGACTGGCCTACGAGCAGTACTTC
NA,TRBV11-2,13,TRBJ2-2,few,CASILTSTGELFF,TGTGCCAGCATACTGACTTCCACCGGGGAGCTGTTTTTT
NA,TRBV30,14,TRBJ2-6,NA,CAWSLEGGANVLTF,TGTGCCTGGAGTTTGGAGGGAGGGGCCAACGTCCTGACTTTC
NA,TRBV28,12,TRBJ2-3,NA,CASRQGIDTQYF,TGTGCCAGCAGGCAGGGGATAGATACGCAGTATTTT
TRBD1,TRBV29-1,12,TRBJ2-3,NA,CSAAGGSDTQYF,TGCAGCGCGGCAGGGGGCTCGGATACGCAGTATTTT
NA,TRBV6-6,11,TRBJ2-5,few,CASSYGETQYF,TGTGCCAGCAGTTACGGGGAGACCCAGTACTTC
NA,TRBV30,14,TRBJ2-7,NA,CAWRKHRSSYEQYF,TGTGCCTGGAGGAAACACCGGAGCTCCTACGAGCAGTACTTC
TRBD2,TRBV7-2,16,TRBJ2-2,few,CASSPPAAGGTGELFF,TGTGCCAGCAGCCCTCCGGCTGCGGGAGGCACCGGGGAGCTGTTTTTT
TRBD1,TRBV30,13,TRBJ2-1,NA,CAWRQGAWNEQFF,TGTGCCTGGAGACAGGGGGCTTGGAATGAGCAGTTCTTC
TRBD1,TRBV4-3,16,TRBJ1-2,NA,CASSQEPGQGAYGYTF,TGCGCCAGCAGCCAAGAGCCGGGACAGGGGGCCTATGGCTACACCTTC
NA,TRBV10-3,13,TRBJ2-2,few,CAISELSTGELFF,TGTGCCATCAGTGAACTCTCCACCGGGGAGCTGTTTTTT
NA,TRBV7-2,13,TRBJ1-2,NA,CASSLGRPYGYTF,TGTGCCAGCAGCTTAGGACGGCCCTATGGCTACACCTTC
NA,TRBV29-1,13,TRBJ2-7,NA,CSVQPGRNYEQYF,TGCAGCGTTCAACCGGGACGGAACTACGAGCAGTACTTC
NA,TRBV4-1,16,TRBJ2-7,few,CASSQDPGGFTYEQYF,TGCGCCAGCAGCCAAGATCCCGGTGGTTTTACCTACGAGCAGTACTTC
TRBD1,TRBV4-2,15,TRBJ2-7,NA,CASSQGDRFSYEQYF,TGTGCCAGCAGCCAAGGGGACAGATTCTCCTACGAGCAGTACTTC
NA,TRBV6-5,15,TRBJ2-1,NA,CASSYGQGKDNEQFF,TGTGCCAGCAGTTACGGGCAGGGGAAGGACAATGAGCAGTTCTTC
NA,TRBV25-1,16,TRBJ1-4,few,CASSEFGTAWGEKLFF,TGTGCCAGCAGTGAATTCGGGACGGCGTGGGGTGAAAAACTGTTTTTT
NA,TRBV4-3,15,TRBJ2-4,NA,CASSQAVRWGNIQYF,TGCGCCAGCAGCCAAGCTGTCAGGTGGGGAAACATTCAGTACTTC
NA,TRBV6-5,14,TRBJ2-7,NA,CASSLGAFSYEQYF,TGTGCCAGCAGTCTGGGGGCATTCTCCTACGAGCAGTACTTC
NA,TRBV30,12,TRBJ2-7,NA,CAWRRGSHEQYF,TGTGCCTGGAGAAGGGGTAGCCACGAGCAGTACTTC
NA,TRBV30,14,TRBJ1-4,NA,CAWEREATNEKLFF,TGTGCCTGGGAGAGAGAAGCAACTAATGAAAAACTGTTTTTT
NA,TRBV30,12,TRBJ2-7,NA,CAWSVVAVEQYF,TGTGCCTGGAGTGTCGTGGCGGTCGAGCAGTACTTC
NA,TRBV27,15,TRBJ2-6,NA,CASSRMGSGANVLTF,TGTGCCAGCAGCCGCATGGGCTCTGGGGCCAACGTCCTGACTTTC
TRBD2,TRBV27,17,TRBJ2-7,NA,CASSSPGWREFMYEQYF,TGTGCCAGCAGTTCCCCCGGTTGGCGGGAGTTTATGTACGAGCAGTACTTC
NA,TRBV7-6,14,TRBJ1-1,NA,CASSLARGNTEAFF,TGTGCCAGCAGTCTGGCTCGGGGAAACACTGAAGCTTTCTTT
NA,TRBV9,15,TRBJ2-2,few,CASSVRDTNTGELFF,TGTGCCAGCAGCGTGCGGGACACAAACACCGGGGAGCTGTTTTTT
NA,TRBV7-2,16,TRBJ2-1,few,CASSPEGSRSYNEQFF,TGTGCCAGCAGTCCGGAGGGTTCGCGCTCCTACAATGAGCAGTTCTTC
TRBD2,TRBV7-9,16,TRBJ2-3,NA,CASSNGLAPHTDTQYF,TGTGCCAGCAGCAACGGACTAGCACCGCACACAGATACGCAGTATTTT
NA,TRBV4-3,17,TRBJ2-1,NA,CASSQEWGGTNYNEQFF,TGCGCCAGCAGCCAAGAATGGGGCGGGACAAACTACAATGAGCAGTTCTTC
TRBD1,TRBV4-1,17,TRBJ1-2,NA,CASSQRMGQGVYYGYTF,TGCGCCAGCAGCCAAAGAATGGGACAGGGGGTATACTATGGCTACACCTTC
TRBD1,TRBV14,13,TRBJ2-1,NA,CASSQDRGNEQFF,TGTGCCAGCAGCCAAGACAGGGGGAATGAGCAGTTCTTC
NA,TRBV7-2,14,TRBJ2-3,NA,CASSLVTSTDTQYF,TGTGCCAGCAGCTTAGTCACTAGCACAGATACGCAGTATTTT